The sequence of this TCR beta chain was determined in a study of control samples from healthy donors and cancer patients. The data were produced by immunoSEQ multiplex PCR, yet TCRdb's version contains in-frame clones alone and is incomplete. The repertoire holds about 120,000 clones, roughly 91% seen once, with 1.5% to 2% in the top ten. The CDR3 extends over 16 amino acids. CDR1 and CDR2 from the germline V gene are MGHRA and YSYEKL. The J segment lost 6 bases and the V segment lost 0 bases, leaving 5 bases of the junction unmatched. The chain combines TRBV4-1 with TRBJ1-3, with TRBD1 matching over 10 bases. Sequences were obtained from PBMCs. The clonotype originates from a man between 50 and 59 years old with head and neck cancer. CDR3 nucleotides: TGCGCCAGCAGCCAAGACCCGACAGGGGGCTTAAACACCATATATTTT. Its protein product is CASSQDPTGGLNTIYF.